This TCR beta chain was documented in a study of blood T cell repertoires in COVID-19. About the research overall: The cDNA or gDNA used as material had been derived from T cells, B-cell-depleted T cells, or PBMCs.

Sequenced by immunoSEQ multiplex PCR; TCRdb stores in-frame clones only, minus some. The profile shows about 380,000 clones, more than 75% of them singletons. The source of this sequence is a man aged 25-40 years who had recovered from COVID-19. The sample taken for sequencing was PBMCs or T cells enriched from blood (not recorded which).

The CDR3 bases are TGTGCCACCAGCAGAGATCAAGAGGCACGGCGGTTTTTT. Translating it yields CATSRDQEARRFF. The chain links TRBV15 to TRBJ2-2; D is ambiguous. The CDR3 contains 13 residues. CDR1 and CDR2 from the germline V gene are LNHNV and YYDKDF (reference sequence). V lost 0 bases, J lost 16 bases, and 15 bases lay in between.